A single sample is the source of the 2 T cell receptor beta chains below, sequenced in a study of T cell responses to AZD1222 COVID-19 vaccine. Assay used: immunoSEQ multiplex PCR; TCRdb lists only in-frame clones, some missing. The repertoire holds 70,000 to 95,000 clones, around 90% seen once, with 5% in the top ten. Source: peripheral blood, taken 28 days after the second AZD1222 dose. The receptors here all came from an adult who received the AZD1222 COVID-19 vaccine.

V is TRBV6-1 and J is TRBJ1-2, with 12 bases that match TRBD1. CDR1 is MNHNS, CDR2 SASEGT, per germline. Trimming at V came to 0 bases and at J to 5 bases, leaving 7 bases not matched to a gene. This CDR3 spans 17 amino acids. The CDR3 DNA is TGTGCCAGCAGTGAAGCGGACCCGGGACAGGGGGCGTATGGCTACACCTTC. This gives the protein CASSEADPGQGAYGYTF.

The chain employs TRBV18 and TRBJ2-5; D is ambiguous. Germline CDR1 and CDR2: KGHSH and LQKENI. V gave up 2 bases and J gave up 5 bases, with 9 bases separating them. The CDR3 sequence is 13 residues long. In DNA form, the CDR3 reads TGTGCCAGCTCACCAGGGGTTGAGGAGACCCAGTACTTC. This gives the protein CASSPGVEETQYF.